These 25 T cell receptor beta chains came from one sample sequenced in a study of blood T cell repertoires in COVID-19 (dated by TCRdb to the early 2020s). Library preparation employed the immunoSEQ multiplex PCR assay. Drawn from immuneACCESS, this table holds only the in-frame rearrangements with V and J called that TCRdb kept. Clones are partly lost; checked studies trace under half to an unresolved V gene and leave the rest unexplained. The table for this sample lists about 240,000 clones; around four fifths of them were counted only once. 9.5% to 15% of the sample is in the top ten clones. The source material was peripheral blood. The receptors derive from a woman between 55 and 75 years old with active or convalescent COVID-19.

V gene TRBV5-1 combines with J gene TRBJ2-1; TRBD1 is a possible D gene (5 bases). V dropped 4 bases and J dropped 4 bases, with 12 bases sitting between them. CDR3 length: 14 residues. Germline CDR1 and CDR2: SGHRS and YFSETQ. As DNA, the CDR3 is TGCGCCAGCAGCGCCGAAGGACAATACAATGAGCAGTTCTTC. Residues: CASSAEGQYNEQFF.

This clone was seen a single time. This chain uses TRBV7-9 with TRBJ2-3; 9 nucleotides line up with TRBD1. The V and J ends lost 3 bases and 3 bases, in that order; junction bases with no gene match: 7. The CDR3 runs 16 residues. In germline, CDR1 is SEHNR, CDR2 FQNEAQ (reference sequence). The CDR3 region is CASSFTGGVTTDTQYF. The CDR3 nucleotides read TGTGCCAGCAGCTTCACAGGGGGCGTGACTACAGATACGCAGTATTTT.

This chain connects TRBV30 to TRBJ1-2, with D possibly being TRBD1 (5 bases). Trimming left V 3 bases short and J 4 bases short, with 15 bases between. Germline V CDR1 and CDR2: GTSNPN, SVGIG (reference sequence). There are 14 residues in the CDR3. CDR3 loop: CAWRRESRVYGYTF. The CDR3 DNA sequence: TGTGCCTGGAGACGAGAGTCCAGGGTCTATGGCTACACCTTC. The full variable domain, rest sourced from reference TRBV30 and TRBJ1-2, is SQTIHQWPATLVQPVGSPLSLECTVEGTSNPNLYWYRQAAGRGLQLLFYSVGIGQISSEVPQNLSASRPQDRQFILSSKKLLLSDSGFYLCAWRRESRVYGYTFGSGTRLTVV.

V gene TRBV5-1 combines with J gene TRBJ2-1; 9 nucleotides match TRBD1. Trimming removed 7 bases from V and 9 bases from J; junction bases left unmatched: 14. Germline loops: CDR1 SGHRS, CDR2 YFSETQ. The CDR3 runs to 15 residues. CDR3 sequence reads: CASQEDRGARGEQFF. The CDR3 nucleotides read TGCGCCAGCCAGGAAGACAGGGGGGCTCGAGGTGAGCAGTTCTTC.

The chain uses TRBV27 and TRBJ2-3; D is perhaps TRBD1 (5 bases). Germline CDR1 is MNHEY and CDR2 is SMNVEV (reference sequence). Trimming removed 2 bases from V and 2 bases from J, with 11 bases in between. The CDR3 totals 15 residues. The CDR3 DNA is TGTGCCAGCAGTTTAAAAGGGGCCACCACAGATACGCAGTATTTT. This codes for CASSLKGATTDTQYF.

In DNA form, the CDR3 reads TGTGCCAGCAGCTTAGGGCGTATGGGGGCGTCCAAAAACATTCAGTACTTC. It codes for CASSLGRMGASKNIQYF. This chain connects TRBV7-2 to TRBJ2-4; possibly TRBD1 for D (6 bases). The CDR3 contains 17 residues. The V gene lost 1 base and the J gene lost 2 bases, with 15 bases spanning the gap. Germline V gives CDR1 SGHTA, CDR2 FQGNSA.

This clone was detected a few times. The J gene is TRBJ1-5, the V gene TRBV5-1, with 7 bases aligning to TRBD1. J gave up 4 bases and V 4 bases, and 5 bases lay outside the gene matches. Looked up from germline, CDR1 is SGHRS and CDR2 is YFSETQ. The CDR3 length is 14 residues. The CDR3 DNA reads TGCGCCAGCAGCGAGGGACAGATAAATCAGCCCCAGCATTTT. Its translation: CASSEGQINQPQHF.

The chain links TRBV6-5 to TRBJ2-7; weak D call: TRBD1 (6 bases). V lost 7 bases, J lost 3 bases, and 16 bases lay in between. The CDR3 runs to 14 residues. Germline loops: CDR1 MNHEY, CDR2 SVGAGI. The CDR3 loop reads CASTSLRGFYEQYF. CDR3 DNA: TGTGCCAGCACCTCTCTGAGGGGGTTCTACGAGCAGTACTTC.

The V gene is TRBV5-1, the J gene TRBJ2-1, with 12 bases matching TRBD1. The J segment lost 8 bases and the V segment lost 0 bases, leaving 3 bases of the junction unmatched. Per germline, CDR1 SGHRS and CDR2 YFSETQ. The CDR3 has 15 residues. CDR3: CASSLGGQGADEQFF. CDR3 nucleotide sequence: TGCGCCAGCAGCTTGGGGGGACAGGGGGCGGATGAGCAGTTCTTC. Full variable domain (missing parts from reference TRBV5-1 and TRBJ2-1): KAGVTQTPRYLIKTRGQQVTLSCSPISGHRSVSWYQQTPGQGLQFLFEYFSETQRNKGNFPGRFSGRQFSNSRSEMNVSTLELGDSALYLCASSLGGQGADEQFFGPGTRLTVL.

This chain uses TRBV15 with TRBJ2-7; 11 bases are a match to TRBD1. The CDR3 has 15 residues. Germline lookup yields CDR1 LNHNV and CDR2 YYDKDF (reference sequence). J lost 2 bases, V lost 5 bases, and 5 bases had no gene match. The CDR3 DNA is TGTGCCACCAGCGGGACAGGGGGGGGTACCTACGAGCAGTACTTC. Residues: CATSGTGGGTYEQYF.

CDR3 residues: CSLGGKEGYTF. The DNA of the CDR3 is TGCAGTCTCGGGGGTAAGGAGGGCTACACCTTC. The chain couples TRBV29-1 to TRBJ1-2; perhaps TRBD1 as D (5 bases). The length of the CDR3 is 11 residues. Per germline, CDR1 SQVTM and CDR2 ANQGSEA.

V and J are TRBV9 and TRBJ1-1, with D hard to call. V gave up 0 bases and J gave up 0 bases, with 12 bases separating them. CDR3 length: 16 amino acids. The germline V gene encodes CDR1 SGDLS and CDR2 YYNGEE. CDR3: CASSVGARSMNTEAFF. CDR3 in DNA: TGTGCCAGCAGCGTAGGGGCCAGGTCCATGAACACTGAAGCTTTCTTT.

The chain uses TRBV6-2 or TRBV6-3 and TRBJ1-1, with no clear D. V shed 2 bases and J shed 3 bases, with 7 bases lying between them. The germline gives CDR1 MNHEY, CDR2 SVGEGT. CDR3 size: 13 residues. CDR3 region: CASSYVRDTEAFF. The CDR3 DNA reads TGTGCCAGCAGTTACGTCCGGGACACTGAAGCTTTCTTT.

The chain combines TRBV12-5 with TRBJ2-7; 8 bases are a match to TRBD2. The CDR3 is 14 residues long. V was pared by 3 bases and J by 12 bases, with 13 bases of the junction left unmatched. Germline lookup yields CDR1 LGHNT and CDR2 FRNRAP. The DNA of the CDR3 is TGTGCTAGTGGTTTCGTTCCGGGACTAGTCACCTGGTACTTC. It yields the protein CASGFVPGLVTWYF.

The chain recombines TRBV18 with TRBJ2-1, with 8 bases matching TRBD1. Germline V gene data show CDR1 as KGHSH and CDR2 as LQKENI. J was trimmed by 4 bases and V by 5 bases; bases with no gene match: 7. The CDR3 is 15 residues long. The CDR3 DNA is TGTGCCAGCTCATCAAGGACAGGGAAGTACAATGAGCAGTTCTTC. This codes for CASSSRTGKYNEQFF.

The chain recombines TRBV18 with TRBJ2-7; D is possibly TRBD1 (5 bases). V dropped 5 bases and J dropped 5 bases, with 19 bases sitting between them. Germline V gene lookup returns CDR1 KGHSH and CDR2 LQKENI. The CDR3 sequence is 15 residues long. The CDR3 loop is CASSTRQTKDDEQYF. DNA of the CDR3: TGTGCCAGCTCAACCCGACAGACAAAGGACGACGAGCAGTACTTC.

This clone was recorded a few times. This rearrangement joins TRBV3-1 (or the pseudogene TRBV3-2) to TRBJ1-1, with D possibly TRBD1 on 6 matching bases. Trimming shortened V by 4 bases and J by 4 bases, and 22 bases separated the two germline ends. CDR1 and CDR2 (germline): LGHDT, YNNKEL (reference sequence). CDR3 length equals 17 residues. The CDR3: CASSPSPGGASGTEAFF. The CDR3 DNA sequence: TGTGCCAGCAGCCCTTCACCCGGGGGGGCCTCGGGCACTGAAGCTTTCTTT.

The rearrangement joins TRBV4-2 to TRBJ1-2; 7 bases align to TRBD1. Germline CDR1 reads LGHNA; CDR2 reads YNFKEQ. The CDR3 covers 15 residues. The V and J ends lost 1 base and 4 bases, in that order; junction bases with no gene match: 6. The CDR3 DNA is TGTGCCAGCAGCCAAGCGACAGGGATTTTCTATGGCTACACCTTC. This gives the protein CASSQATGIFYGYTF.

CDR3 residues: CASSYGFTGDYGYTF. DNA for the CDR3: TGTGCCAGCAGTTACGGGTTTACAGGGGACTATGGCTACACCTTC. The chain carries TRBV6-2 or TRBV6-3 and TRBJ1-2, with 7 bases aligning to TRBD1. Germline CDR1 is MNHEY and CDR2 is SVGEGT. The CDR3 has 15 amino acids. V shed 2 bases and J 3 bases; nucleotides not matched to a gene: 6.

In this sample, this clone turned up once. The chain uses TRBV19 and TRBJ1-2; 8 bases fit TRBD1. Germline V gives CDR1 LNHDA, CDR2 SQIVND (reference sequence). The V segment lost 6 bases and the J segment 4 bases; nucleotides outside the gene matches: 4. The CDR3 totals 13 residues. The CDR3 bases are TGTGCCAGTAGACCGGGACAGGCCTATGGCTACACCTTC. Protein product: CASRPGQAYGYTF.

The chain joins TRBV5-1 to TRBJ2-3; 9 nucleotides match TRBD2. The V segment lost 0 bases and the J segment 5 bases; nucleotides outside the gene matches: 10. The V gene's germline CDR1 is SGHRS and CDR2 YFSETQ. The CDR3 spans 17 residues. The CDR3 bases are TGCGCCAGCAGCTTGGCCGGCGGGGGGGCCTTTGGAGATACGCAGTATTTT. Translation: CASSLAGGGAFGDTQYF.

The chain carries TRBV28 and TRBJ1-2; D uncertain. The CDR3 covers 11 residues. Looked up from germline, CDR1 is MDHEN and CDR2 is SYDVKM. Trimming left V 6 bases short and J 4 bases short, with 6 bases between. In DNA, the CDR3 is TGTGCCAGCAGGGAGAGCTATGGCTACACCTTC. It encodes CASRESYGYTF.

This chain connects TRBV3-1 (or the pseudogene TRBV3-2) to TRBJ1-3; 7 positions match TRBD1. Germline lookup yields CDR1 LGHDT and CDR2 YNNKEL (reference sequence). J gave up 0 bases and V 0 bases, and 2 bases lay outside the gene matches. This CDR3 has 16 amino acids. The CDR3: CASSQETGSSGNTIYF. The CDR3 bases are TGTGCCAGCAGCCAAGAGACAGGGAGCTCTGGAAACACCATATATTTT.

The gene calls are TRBV19 and TRBJ1-4; the match to TRBD1 covers 7 bases. Germline CDR1 is LNHDA and CDR2 is SQIVND (reference sequence). Unmatched junction bases numbered 5, after V lost 3 bases and J lost 10 bases. The CDR3 sequence is 13 residues long. The CDR3 spells CASSMGQSGKLFF. CDR3 bases: TGTGCCAGTAGTATGGGACAGAGCGGAAAACTGTTTTTT.

V gene TRBV5-4 combines with J gene TRBJ2-7; 9 positions match TRBD2. Losses at the gene ends were 4 bases for V and 0 bases for J; bases not matched to a gene: 5. This CDR3 is 15 amino acids long. The germline V gene encodes CDR1 SGHNT and CDR2 YYREEE (reference sequence). CDR3 residues: CASSTGLARSYEQYF. In nucleotides, the CDR3 is TGTGCCAGCAGCACCGGACTAGCGCGCTCCTACGAGCAGTACTTC.